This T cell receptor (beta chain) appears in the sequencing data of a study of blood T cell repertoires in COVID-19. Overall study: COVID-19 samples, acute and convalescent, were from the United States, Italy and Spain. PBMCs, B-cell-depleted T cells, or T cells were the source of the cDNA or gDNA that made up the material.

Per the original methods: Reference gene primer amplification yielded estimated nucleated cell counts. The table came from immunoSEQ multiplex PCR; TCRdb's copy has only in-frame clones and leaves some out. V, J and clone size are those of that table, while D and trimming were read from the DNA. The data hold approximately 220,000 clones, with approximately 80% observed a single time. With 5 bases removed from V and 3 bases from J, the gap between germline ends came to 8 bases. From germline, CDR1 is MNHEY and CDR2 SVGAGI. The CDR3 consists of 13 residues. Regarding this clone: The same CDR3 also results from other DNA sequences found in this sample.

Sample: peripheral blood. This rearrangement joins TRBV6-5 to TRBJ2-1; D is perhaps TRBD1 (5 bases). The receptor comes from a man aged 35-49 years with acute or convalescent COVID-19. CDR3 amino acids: CASSLDSYNEQFF. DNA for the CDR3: TGTGCCAGCAGTCTAGACAGCTACAATGAGCAGTTCTTC.